The clone carrying this T cell receptor beta chain was seen just once. Its target is unknown. The data belong to a study of cytomegalovirus exposure and HLA in healthy donors. Overall study findings and caveats: Published work reported that the classifier diagnosed cytomegalovirus status with high specificity and sensitivity. A later analysis found first-cohort TCR clusters tended to co-occur in the approximately 120 validation repertoires.

CDR3 length: 16 residues. Germline V CDR1 and CDR2: LNHNV, YYDKDF (reference sequence). Trimming took off 1 base at V and 3 bases at J, with 15 bases between the two ends. TCRdb's copy holds only in-frame clones and misses some; the assay was immunoSEQ multiplex PCR. The data hold under 75,000 clones, with approximately 95% observed a single time. The sequence derives from a woman between 18 and 29 years old in good health and CMV-seropositive. The rearrangement joins TRBV15 to TRBJ1-1, with D possibly matching TRBD1 (6 bases). Sequenced: PBMCs. The CDR3 region is CATSRGVQGRYTEAFF. The CDR3 DNA reads TGTGCCACCAGCAGAGGTGTTCAGGGGCGATACACTGAAGCTTTCTTT.